Shown below are 10 T cell receptor beta chains from a single sample sequenced in a study of cytomegalovirus exposure and HLA in healthy donors. This PCR relied on a set of 60 Vbeta primers and 13 Jbeta primers. TCRdb keeps only in-frame clones here, not all; method: immunoSEQ multiplex PCR. This table has about 150,000 clones, 60% to 85% appearing once. The source material was PBMCs. The origin of the receptors is a female donor in good health and CMV-seropositive.

In this sample, this clone turned up once. The DNA of the CDR3 is TGTGCCAGCTCACCACGTCGAGAACAGCAGTACTTC. It is translated as CASSPRREQQYF. The chain carries TRBV18 and TRBJ2-7, with D unclear. Germline V gives CDR1 KGHSH, CDR2 LQKENI. CDR3 size: 12 residues. V lost 1 base and J lost 8, with 9 bases in between.

The J gene is TRBJ1-2, the V gene TRBV5-6; a possible D gene is TRBD1 (6 bases). The CDR3 totals 14 residues. The germline V gene encodes CDR1 SGHDT and CDR2 YYEEEE. With 0 bases removed from V and 3 bases from J, the gap between germline ends came to 9 bases. CDR3 coding DNA: TGTGCCAGCAGCTTGGGGAGGACAGACTATGGCTACACCTTC. This translates into CASSLGRTDYGYTF.

The rearrangement uses TRBV5-1 and TRBJ2-3; 7 bases agree with TRBD2. Germline V gene lookup returns CDR1 SGHRS and CDR2 YFSETQ. CDR3 length equals 16 residues. The V segment lost 4 bases and the J segment 2 bases; nucleotides outside the gene matches: 10. CDR3 nucleotides: TGCGCCAGCAGCCCCTCGACGCGGGGGAACACAGATACGCAGTATTTT. It specifies CASSPSTRGNTDTQYF.

This clone was seen a handful of times. The gene calls are TRBV15 and TRBJ2-7, with TRBD1 matching 10 bases. V was pared by 3 bases and J by 4 bases, with 3 bases of the junction left unmatched. Germline V CDR1 and CDR2: LNHNV, YYDKDF (reference sequence). CDR3 length: 14 amino acids. The CDR3 sequence: CATSRGTGVYEQYF. The CDR3 DNA follows: TGTGCCACCAGCAGGGGGACAGGGGTGTACGAGCAGTACTTC.

DNA for the CDR3: TGCAGCGTGGTCAGGCTCTCTGGGGCCAACGTCCTGACTTTC. It translates to CSVVRLSGANVLTF. The chain joins TRBV29-1 to TRBJ2-6; D ambiguous. This CDR3 is 14 amino acids long. Germline-derived CDR1 and CDR2 are SQVTM and ANQGSEA. The V end lost 6 bases, the J end lost 0 bases, and 9 bases lay between the germline ends.

The rearrangement joins TRBV30 to TRBJ1-2; TRBD1 is a possible D gene (6 bases). CDR3 size: 11 residues. CDR1 is GTSNPN and CDR2 is SVGIG in the germline V gene (reference sequence). Trimming removed 2 bases at V and 6 bases at J, with 7 bases between. The CDR3 loop is CAWSYRDGYTF. DNA for the CDR3: TGTGCCTGGAGTTACAGGGATGGCTACACCTTC.

CDR3: CASSPPGSLAGGNEQFF. The CDR3 nucleotides are TGTGCCAGCTCACCACCGGGATCACTAGCGGGGGGCAATGAGCAGTTCTTC. The J gene is TRBJ2-1, the V gene TRBV18, with 12 bases identical to TRBD2. Trimming removed 0 bases from V and 6 bases from J; junction bases left unmatched: 6. There are 17 residues in the CDR3. Germline assignment: CDR1 KGHSH and CDR2 LQKENI.

CDR3 coding DNA: TGTGCCAGCAGTTTGACAGGGGATAATCAGCCCCAGCATTTT. It codes for CASSLTGDNQPQHF. The J gene is TRBJ1-5, the V gene TRBV6-1, with 8 bases aligning to TRBD1. The CDR3 totals 14 residues. Germline values: CDR1 MNHNS, CDR2 SASEGT. V shed 5 bases, J shed 4 bases, and the junction held 4 bases outside the gene matches.

V usage is TRBV29-1 and J usage is TRBJ1-2; D unclear. Trimming shortened V by 7 bases and J by 3 bases, and 3 bases separated the two germline ends. The length of the CDR3 is 9 residues. Germline V CDR1 and CDR2: SQVTM, ANQGSEA. CDR3 nucleotide sequence: TGCAGCGCAGACTATGGCTACACCTTC. Its translation: CSADYGYTF. Full variable domain (outside the CDR3, taken from reference TRBV29-1 and TRBJ1-2): SAVISQKPSRDICQRGTSLTIQCQVDSQVTMMFWYRQQPGQSLTLIATANQGSEATYESGFVIDKFPISRPNLTFSTLTVSNMSPEDSSIYLCSADYGYTFGSGTRLTVV.

The chain couples TRBV19 to TRBJ1-1; TRBD1 matches at 7 bases. V shed 9 bases, J shed 0 bases, and the junction held 16 bases outside the gene matches. Germline V gene data show CDR1 as LNHDA and CDR2 as SQIVND (reference sequence). The CDR3 has 17 amino acids. The CDR3 bases are TGTGCCAGCCCTCCGGACAGGAGGGGTGAAGTGAACACTGAAGCTTTCTTT. As protein: CASPPDRRGEVNTEAFF.